This TCR beta chain was obtained from a study of breast tumors, draining lymph nodes, adjacent tissues. The lymph nodes were axillary draining lymph nodes from breast cancer patients. TCRdb passed the multiplex PCR reads through MiXCR, listing each CDR3 protein once. This sample has about 140,000 distinct CDR3 sequences, with approximately 30% found just once. For this clonotype: Its antigen is still unknown. A junction end diverges from the germline sequence, so it may reflect a read error.

Findings of the study overall: Tumor T cell lymph node origin was a supported hypothesis, not proven. Luminal-like breast cancer showed significantly greater tumor-nontumor repertoire similarity than basal-like breast cancer did. Tumor repertoires ranked between lymph nodes and nontumor tissue in diversity, with V and J gene preferences.

This CDR3 is built from 17 residues. Germline values: CDR1 SGHTA, CDR2 FQGNSA. This receptor was taken from a female donor with breast cancer. Some clones in this sample may be carry-over from other donors' samples. The rearrangement joins TRBV7-2 to TRBJ2-3; no firm D call. Sequenced material: axillary lymph node tissue. CDR3 sequence: CVSAPFPPGLMSDPQYF. As DNA, the CDR3 is TGTGTCAGCGCCCCCTTCCCCCCTGGGCTTATGTCAGATCCGCAGTATTTT.